Following are 20 T cell receptor beta chains from one sample sequenced in a study of CD8 T cells in Susac syndrome. The RNA, about 0.45 to 1 ug, was put through reverse transcription using random hexamers. MiXCR was run by TCRdb on the immunoSEQ multiplex PCR reads, yielding one entry per CDR3 protein. The table includes more than 200,000 distinct CDR3 sequences, about 94% detected once. The sequencing sample was made of CD4+ T cells from PBMCs. The receptors originated from a human donor with multiple sclerosis.

The chain is built from TRBV20-1 and TRBJ2-4; D possibly corresponds to TRBD2 (6 bases). Germline CDR1 is DFQATT and CDR2 is SNEGSKA (reference sequence). The ends were cut back, 0 bases at V and 1 base at J, with 10 bases in the middle. This CDR3 comprises 15 residues. The DNA of the CDR3 is TGCAGTGCTAGAGATCCTGGGAGGGCCAAAAACATTCAGTACTTC. This encodes CSARDPGRAKNIQYF.

This clonotype has just a few counts. CDR3 in amino acids: CASSRVDEQFF. The CDR3 coding sequence is TGTGCCAGCAGTCGGGTTGATGAGCAGTTCTTC. V is TRBV12-3 or TRBV12-4 and J is TRBJ2-1, with unresolved D. The CDR3 is 11 residues long. Trimming took off 5 bases at V and 8 bases at J, with 7 bases between the two ends.

This sequence joins TRBV30 and TRBJ2-5; the D gene could be TRBD1 or TRBD2 (6 bases each). V lost 0 bases, J lost 5 bases, and 19 bases lay in between. The CDR3 sequence is 16 residues long. Germline V lookup: CDR1 GTSNPN, CDR2 SVGIG (reference sequence). The CDR3 here is CAWSVVRGGGGETQYF. CDR3 in DNA: TGTGCCTGGAGTGTAGTCAGAGGGGGAGGCGGCGAGACCCAGTACTTC.

The rearrangement links TRBV6-1 to TRBJ2-5; 9 positions agree with TRBD2. The CDR3 runs to 16 residues. Germline V gene data show CDR1 as MNHNS and CDR2 as SASEGT. The V gene end was trimmed by 2 bases and the J gene end by 5 bases; junction bases not matched to a gene: 9. The CDR3 here is CASSELAGHPGETQYF. The CDR3 nucleotides read TGTGCCAGCAGTGAACTAGCGGGACACCCCGGGGAGACCCAGTACTTC.

This chain connects TRBV7-9 to TRBJ1-3; 8 bases are shared with TRBD1. The ends lost 5 bases at V and 0 bases at J; junction bases unmatched: 6. Germline V gene lookup returns CDR1 SEHNR and CDR2 FQNEAQ (reference sequence). The CDR3 contains 16 residues. The CDR3 region is CASSPGQGSSGNTIYF. The CDR3 bases are TGTGCCAGCAGCCCAGGACAGGGAAGCTCTGGAAACACCATATATTTT.

Here the CDR3 DNA reads TGTGCCAGCAGCTTAAACAGGGCAGTTACAAATGAGCAGTTCTTC. Protein: CASSLNRAVTNEQFF. The rearrangement joins TRBV13 to TRBJ2-1; possibly TRBD1 for D (6 bases). Per the germline V gene, CDR1 is PRHDT and CDR2 is FYEKMQ (reference sequence). V was clipped by 2 bases and J by 7 bases, with 15 bases between them. The CDR3 spans 15 residues.

The genes are TRBV6-5 and TRBJ1-1; no definite D call. Germline V lookup: CDR1 MNHEY, CDR2 SVGAGI. CDR3 length: 13 residues. Trimming shortened V by 7 bases and J by 0 bases, and 9 bases separated the two germline ends. In DNA form, the CDR3 reads TGTGCCAGCACCCGGGAGGTGAACACTGAAGCTTTCTTT. It yields the protein CASTREVNTEAFF.

The CDR3 coding sequence is TGTGCCAGCAGCCTGGGCGAATGGGGAGAGCAGTACTTC. Residues: CASSLGEWGEQYF. V is TRBV6-1 and J is TRBJ2-7; D is undetermined. Per the germline V gene, CDR1 is MNHNS and CDR2 is SASEGT. V lost 6 bases and J lost 7, with 16 bases in between. The CDR3 covers 13 residues.

This chain connects TRBV20-1 to TRBJ1-4, with D unclear. Per germline, CDR1 DFQATT and CDR2 SNEGSKA (reference sequence). V lost 2 bases and J lost 0, with 13 bases in between. This CDR3 is built from 16 residues. In DNA form, the CDR3 reads TGCAGTGCTAGATGGGTTTTAGCAACAACTAATGAAAAACTGTTTTTT. The encoded protein is CSARWVLATTNEKLFF.

The chain has TRBV7-9 and TRBJ2-5; tentative D call: TRBD1 (6 bases). Germline V gives CDR1 SEHNR, CDR2 FQNEAQ (reference sequence). Trimming took off 4 bases at V and 2 bases at J, with 14 bases between the two ends. CDR3 length: 15 amino acids. The CDR3 DNA reads as TGTGCCAGCAGCTCGGAGCCCGGACAGCAAGAGACCCAGTACTTC. Protein product: CASSSEPGQQETQYF.

This chain connects TRBV10-2 to TRBJ2-2; 7 nucleotides agree with TRBD1. The CDR3 loop spans 14 amino acids. V lost 4 bases and J lost 7; bases outside the gene matches: 6. Germline CDR1 is WSHSY and CDR2 is SAAADI. CDR3 DNA sequence: TGCGCCAGCAGTGCGTTAAGGGGGCGCGGGGAGCTGTTTTTT. Its translation: CASSALRGRGELFF.

This sequence joins TRBV9 and TRBJ1-3, with D possibly TRBD1 on 6 matching bases. V was clipped by 0 bases and J by 4 bases, with 14 bases between them. The germline CDR1 and CDR2 sequences are SGDLS and YYNGEE. The CDR3 is made up of 16 amino acids. The DNA of the CDR3 is TGTGCCAGCAGCGTAGCGGCGGCAGGGGTCGGAAACACCATATATTTT. Protein product: CASSVAAAGVGNTIYF.

This clonotype was picked up one time. The genes are TRBV27 and TRBJ2-1; TRBD2 might be the D (5 bases). Germline V gives CDR1 MNHEY, CDR2 SMNVEV (reference sequence). CDR3 length equals 16 residues. The ends were cut back, 5 bases at V and 1 base at J, with 15 bases in the middle. The CDR3 protein is CASSLKGASSYNEQFF. CDR3 bases: TGTGCCAGCAGTCTCAAGGGAGCCAGTTCCTACAATGAGCAGTTCTTC.

V and J are TRBV4-1 and TRBJ2-3; no definite D call. Germline assignment: CDR1 MGHRA and CDR2 YSYEKL. The CDR3 is 14 residues long. Trimming stripped 2 bases from V and 0 bases from J, with 6 bases between. DNA for the CDR3: TGCGCCAGCAGCCAACCCTGGAGCACAGATACGCAGTATTTT. Its protein product is CASSQPWSTDTQYF.

This chain uses TRBV23-1 with TRBJ1-1, with unresolved D. TRBV23-1 is treated as an ORF (open reading frame) with a function not yet certain. The CDR3 is made up of 14 amino acids. V lost 8 bases and J lost 1, with 14 bases in between. The CDR3, as DNA: TGCGCCAGCCCCCTTGGGTTGCGGAACACTGAAGCTTTCTTT. Translated, it gives CASPLGLRNTEAFF.

This rearrangement joins TRBV9 to TRBJ1-2; no firm D call. V was cut by 0 bases and J by 8 bases, with 17 bases left in between. Germline loops: CDR1 SGDLS, CDR2 YYNGEE. The CDR3 sequence is 15 residues long. The CDR3, as DNA: TGTGCCAGCAGCGTAGATCGGGCGGGTGCGAGGGGCTACACCTTC. This codes for CASSVDRAGARGYTF.

The chain carries TRBV10-3 and TRBJ1-2; TRBD1 agrees at 9 bases. Germline assignment: CDR1 ENHRY and CDR2 SYGVKD. V trimming: 6 bases; J trimming: 8 bases; junction bases outside the gene matches: 13. The CDR3 runs 15 residues. The CDR3 region is CAISQTSGTGQGYTF. Written as DNA, the CDR3 is TGTGCCATCAGCCAAACTTCCGGGACAGGGCAAGGCTACACCTTC.

The V gene is TRBV24-1, the J gene TRBJ2-3; no reliable D call. The CDR3 is 11 amino acids. Per the germline V gene, CDR1 is KGHDR and CDR2 is SFDVKD. Trimming removed 3 bases at V and 7 bases at J, with 4 bases between. The CDR3 loop reads CATSDPNTQYF. As DNA, the CDR3 is TGTGCCACCAGTGATCCAAATACGCAGTATTTT.

The chain combines TRBV12-3 or TRBV12-4 with TRBJ1-1; 8 bases are shared with TRBD1. The CDR3 extends over 14 amino acids. Trimming cost V 2 bases and J 5 bases; bases outside gene matches: 4. Here the CDR3 DNA reads TGTGCCAGCAGTTTACAGGGGGCGAATACTGAAGCTTTCTTT. It specifies CASSLQGANTEAFF.

The rearrangement uses TRBV2 and TRBJ1-1; 12 bases are a match to TRBD1. The CDR3 extends over 13 amino acids. The junction had 5 bases not matched to a gene; V was cut back by 10 bases and J by 5 bases. CDR1 and CDR2 (germline): SNHLY, FYNNEI. CDR3 bases: TGTGCCAATGCGGGACAGGGGGCGACTGAAGCTTTCTTT. This gives the protein CANAGQGATEAFF.